Following are 3 T cell receptor beta chains from one sample sequenced in a study of blood T cells in healthy people across ages. A second PCR of roughly 7 to 11 cycles used a sample-barcoded 5' primer and a J-beta primer mix. One entry per CDR3 protein results from TCRdb running MiXCR on the 5' RACE reads. The sample shows hundreds of thousands of distinct CDR3 sequences, about 48% of them seen only once. The sample consisted of blood. The source is an elderly man in good health.

This sequence joins TRBV20-1 and TRBJ2-4; 7 bases are shared with TRBD1. The DNA end is more similar to TRBJ2-7, so the J call may be wrong. The CDR3 contains 14 residues. Looked up from germline, CDR1 is DFQATT and CDR2 is SNEGSKA (reference sequence). CDR3 in amino acids: CSAQRARGPREQYF. CDR3 nucleotides: TGCAGTGCCCAACGAGCGAGGGGGCCCCGCGAGCAGTACTTC.

The CDR3 region is CASSFTSGGPSYNEQFF. DNA for the CDR3: TGTGCCAGCAGTTTTACTTCGGGCGGCCCTTCCTACAATGAGCAGTTCTTC. The rearrangement joins TRBV12-3 or TRBV12-4 to TRBJ2-1; D unresolved. V lost 3 bases, J lost 1 base, and 16 bases lay in between. This CDR3 region has 17 residues.

This clonotype showed up just a few times. The chain couples TRBV29-1 to TRBJ2-7; D unclear. The germline V and J ends were trimmed by 5 bases and 0 bases, with 8 bases remaining between them. CDR1 is SQVTM and CDR2 is ANQGSEA in the germline V gene. CDR3 length: 12 residues. CDR3 coding DNA: TGCAGCGTTAGCCTGAGCTCCTACGAGCAGTACTTC. This codes for CSVSLSSYEQYF.